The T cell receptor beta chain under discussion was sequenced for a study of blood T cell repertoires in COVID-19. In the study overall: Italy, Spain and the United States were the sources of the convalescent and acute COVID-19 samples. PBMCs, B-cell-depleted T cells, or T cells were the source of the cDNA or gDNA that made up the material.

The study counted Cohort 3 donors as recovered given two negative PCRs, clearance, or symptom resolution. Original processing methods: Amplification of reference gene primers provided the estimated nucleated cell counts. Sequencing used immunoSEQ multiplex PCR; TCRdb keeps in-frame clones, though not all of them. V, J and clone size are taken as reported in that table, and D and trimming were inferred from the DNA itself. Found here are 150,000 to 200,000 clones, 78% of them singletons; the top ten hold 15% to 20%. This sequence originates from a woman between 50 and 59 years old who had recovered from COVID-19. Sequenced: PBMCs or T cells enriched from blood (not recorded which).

CDR3 sequence reads: CASSQDRYQPQHF. CDR3 sequence (DNA): TGTGCCAGCAGCCAAGATCGGTATCAGCCCCAGCATTTT. The rearrangement joins TRBV14 to TRBJ1-5; D unclear. With 0 bases removed from V and 5 bases from J, the gap between germline ends came to 5 bases. The CDR3 extends over 13 amino acids. The germline V gene has CDR1 SGHDN and CDR2 FVKESK.